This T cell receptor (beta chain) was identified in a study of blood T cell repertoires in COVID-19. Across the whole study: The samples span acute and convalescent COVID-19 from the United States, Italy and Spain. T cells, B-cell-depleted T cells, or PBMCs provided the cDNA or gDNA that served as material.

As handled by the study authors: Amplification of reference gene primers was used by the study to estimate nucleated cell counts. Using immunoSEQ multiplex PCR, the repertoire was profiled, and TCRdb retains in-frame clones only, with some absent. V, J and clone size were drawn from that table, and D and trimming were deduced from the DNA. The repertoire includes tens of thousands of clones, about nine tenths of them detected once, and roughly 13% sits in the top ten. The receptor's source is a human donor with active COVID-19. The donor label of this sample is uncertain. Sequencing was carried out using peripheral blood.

The CDR3 here is CASSQETGGDRLGTQYF. DNA for the CDR3: TGTGCCAGCAGCCAAGAGACAGGTGGAGATCGTTTGGGTACGCAGTATTTT. The V and J genes are TRBV3-1 (or the pseudogene TRBV3-2) and TRBJ2-3; a weak D match, TRBD1 (6 bases). The V gene's germline CDR1 is LGHDT and CDR2 YNNKEL (reference sequence). Trimming cost V 0 bases and J 8 bases, with 21 bases left between them. CDR3 length: 17 residues.